This T cell receptor (beta chain) was identified during a study of human T cells and chemical hapten exposure. Study-level information: The variation in per-sample TCR yields arose mainly from small differences in pooled library volumes.

CDR1 LNHDA and CDR2 SQIVND come from the germline V gene (reference sequence). Trimming cost V 1 base and J 1 base, with 8 bases left between them. The CDR3 length is 15 residues. From the RACE reads, TCRdb called clonotypes with MiXCR, one entry per CDR3 protein. The sample has around 260,000 distinct CDR3 sequences; about 8.6% are singletons. As to time point: pre-sensitization, week 0. Treatment here: therapeutic diphenylcyclopropenone sensitization with weekly scalp DPC. The sequence was collected from a middle-aged woman with alopecia areata. Some clones in this sample may be carry-over from other donors' samples. The J gene is TRBJ1-5, the V gene TRBV19; the D is unclear. This material consisted of whole blood, taken in connection with sensitization to the hapten diphenylcyclopropenone (DPC). CDR3 residues: CASSIGQTSNQPQHF. The CDR3 DNA follows: TGTGCCAGTAGTATAGGCCAGACGAGCAATCAGCCCCAGCATTTT.